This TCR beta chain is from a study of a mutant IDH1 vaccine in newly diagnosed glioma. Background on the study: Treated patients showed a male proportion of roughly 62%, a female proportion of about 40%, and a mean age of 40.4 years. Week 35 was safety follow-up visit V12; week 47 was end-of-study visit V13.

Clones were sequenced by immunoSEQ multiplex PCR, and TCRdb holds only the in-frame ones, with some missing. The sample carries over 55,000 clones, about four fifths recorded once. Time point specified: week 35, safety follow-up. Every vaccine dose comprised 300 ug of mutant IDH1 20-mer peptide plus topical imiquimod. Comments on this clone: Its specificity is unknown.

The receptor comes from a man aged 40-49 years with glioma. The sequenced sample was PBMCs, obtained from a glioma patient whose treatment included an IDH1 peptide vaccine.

The CDR3 loop reads CASSFRSSDEQFF. The CDR3 DNA reads as TGTGCCAGCAGCTTTAGGTCCTCCGATGAGCAGTTCTTC. The chain couples TRBV7-8 to TRBJ2-1; D remains ambiguous. The CDR3 spans 13 residues. Trimming cost V 3 bases and J 8 bases, with 11 bases left between them. Germline V gene data show CDR1 as SGHVS and CDR2 as FQNEAQ.